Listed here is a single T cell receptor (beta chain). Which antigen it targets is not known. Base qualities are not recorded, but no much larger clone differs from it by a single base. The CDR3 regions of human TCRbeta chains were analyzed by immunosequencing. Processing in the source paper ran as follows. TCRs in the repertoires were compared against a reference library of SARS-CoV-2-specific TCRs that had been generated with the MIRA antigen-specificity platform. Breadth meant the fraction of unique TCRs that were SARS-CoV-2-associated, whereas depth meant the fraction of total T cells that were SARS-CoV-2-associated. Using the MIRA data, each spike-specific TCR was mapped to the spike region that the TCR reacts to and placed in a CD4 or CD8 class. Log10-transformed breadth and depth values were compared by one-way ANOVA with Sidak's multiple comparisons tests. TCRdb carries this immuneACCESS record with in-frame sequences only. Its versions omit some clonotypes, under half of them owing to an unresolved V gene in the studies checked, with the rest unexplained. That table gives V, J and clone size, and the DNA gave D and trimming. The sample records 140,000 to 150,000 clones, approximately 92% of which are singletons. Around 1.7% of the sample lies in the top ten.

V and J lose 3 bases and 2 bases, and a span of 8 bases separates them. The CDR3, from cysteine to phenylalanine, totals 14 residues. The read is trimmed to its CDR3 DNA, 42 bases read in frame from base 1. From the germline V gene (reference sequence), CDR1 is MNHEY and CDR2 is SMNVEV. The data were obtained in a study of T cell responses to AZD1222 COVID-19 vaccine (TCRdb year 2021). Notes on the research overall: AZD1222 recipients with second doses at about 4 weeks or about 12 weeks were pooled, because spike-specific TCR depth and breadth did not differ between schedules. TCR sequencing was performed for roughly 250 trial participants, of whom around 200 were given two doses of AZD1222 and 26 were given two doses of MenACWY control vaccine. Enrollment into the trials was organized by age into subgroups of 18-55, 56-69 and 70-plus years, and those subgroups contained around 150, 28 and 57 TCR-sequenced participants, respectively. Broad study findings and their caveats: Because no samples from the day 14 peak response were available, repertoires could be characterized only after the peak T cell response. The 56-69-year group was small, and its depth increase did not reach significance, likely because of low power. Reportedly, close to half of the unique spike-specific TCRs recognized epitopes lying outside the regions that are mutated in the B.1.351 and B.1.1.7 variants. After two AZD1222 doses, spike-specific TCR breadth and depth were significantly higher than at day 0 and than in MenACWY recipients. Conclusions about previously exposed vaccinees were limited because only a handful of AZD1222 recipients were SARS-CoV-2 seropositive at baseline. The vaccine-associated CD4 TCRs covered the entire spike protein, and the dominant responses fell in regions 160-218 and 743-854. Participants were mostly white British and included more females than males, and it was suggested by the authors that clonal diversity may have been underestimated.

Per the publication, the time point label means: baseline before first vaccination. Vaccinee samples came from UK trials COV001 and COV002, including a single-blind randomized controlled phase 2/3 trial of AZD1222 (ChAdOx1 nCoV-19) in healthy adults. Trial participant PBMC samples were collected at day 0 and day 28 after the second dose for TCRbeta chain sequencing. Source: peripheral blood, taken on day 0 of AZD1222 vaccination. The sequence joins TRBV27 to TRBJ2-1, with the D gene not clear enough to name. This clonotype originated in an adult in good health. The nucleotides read TGTGCCAGCAGTTTTTCGAATACCTACAATGAGCAGTTCTTC. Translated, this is CASSFSNTYNEQFF.